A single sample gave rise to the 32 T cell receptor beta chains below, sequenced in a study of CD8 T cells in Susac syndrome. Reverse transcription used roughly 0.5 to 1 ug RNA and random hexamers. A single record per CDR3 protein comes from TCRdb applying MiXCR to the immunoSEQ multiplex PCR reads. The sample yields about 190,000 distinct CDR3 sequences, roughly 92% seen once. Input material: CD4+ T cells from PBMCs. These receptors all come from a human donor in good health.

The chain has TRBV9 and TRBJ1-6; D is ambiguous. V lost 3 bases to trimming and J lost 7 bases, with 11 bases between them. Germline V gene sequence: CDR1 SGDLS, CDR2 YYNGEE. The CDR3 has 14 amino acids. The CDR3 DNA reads TGTGCCAGCAGCGGGCAAAGGGAAAATTCACCCCTCCACTTT. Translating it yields CASSGQRENSPLHF.

The CDR3 is CASSLRQGGNIQYF. The CDR3 DNA follows: TGTGCCAGCAGTTTAAGACAGGGCGGAAACATTCAGTACTTC. V and J are TRBV28 and TRBJ2-4; 7 nucleotides align to TRBD1. Germline CDR1 is MDHEN and CDR2 is SYDVKM. The CDR3 has 14 residues. The junction had 4 bases not matched to a gene; V was cut back by 2 bases and J by 6 bases.

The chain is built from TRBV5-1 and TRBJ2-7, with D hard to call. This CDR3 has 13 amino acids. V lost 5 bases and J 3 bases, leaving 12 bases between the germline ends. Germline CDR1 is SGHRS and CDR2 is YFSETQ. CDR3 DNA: TGCGCCAGCAGTTTTATCGGTGGCTACGAGCAGTACGTC. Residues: CASSFIGGYEQYV.

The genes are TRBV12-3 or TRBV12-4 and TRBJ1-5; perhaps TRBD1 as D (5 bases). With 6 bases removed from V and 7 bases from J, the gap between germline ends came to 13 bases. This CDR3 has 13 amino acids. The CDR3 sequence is CASRAGGRQPQHF. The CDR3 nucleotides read TGTGCCAGCAGGGCCGGGGGTAGGCAGCCCCAGCATTTT.

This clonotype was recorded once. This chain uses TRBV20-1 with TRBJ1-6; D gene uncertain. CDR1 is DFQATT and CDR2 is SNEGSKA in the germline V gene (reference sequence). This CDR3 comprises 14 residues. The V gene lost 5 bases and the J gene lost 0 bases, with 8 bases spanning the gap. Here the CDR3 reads CSALGSSYNSPLHF. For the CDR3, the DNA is TGCAGTGCTCTAGGGAGCTCCTATAATTCACCCCTCCACTTT.

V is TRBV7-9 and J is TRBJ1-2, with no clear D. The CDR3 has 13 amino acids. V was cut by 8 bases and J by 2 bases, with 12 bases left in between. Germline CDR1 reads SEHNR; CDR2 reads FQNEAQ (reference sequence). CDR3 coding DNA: TGTGCCAGCTGTCAGGAGGTCAACTATGGCTACACCTTC. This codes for CASCQEVNYGYTF.

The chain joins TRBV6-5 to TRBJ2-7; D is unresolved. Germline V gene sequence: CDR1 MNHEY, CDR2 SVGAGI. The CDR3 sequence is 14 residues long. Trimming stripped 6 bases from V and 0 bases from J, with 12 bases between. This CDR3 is CASSRALGSYEQYV. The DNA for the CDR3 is TGTGCCAGCAGCCGGGCTCTGGGCTCCTACGAGCAGTACGTC.

The CDR3 loop reads CASSIPREQYF. CDR3 coding DNA: TGTGCCAGCAGTATCCCGCGGGAGCAGTACTTC. The V call is TRBV28, the J call TRBJ2-7; no firm D call. The CDR3 has 11 amino acids. Trimming took off 5 bases at V and 7 bases at J, with 9 bases between the two ends. Germline assignment: CDR1 MDHEN and CDR2 SYDVKM.

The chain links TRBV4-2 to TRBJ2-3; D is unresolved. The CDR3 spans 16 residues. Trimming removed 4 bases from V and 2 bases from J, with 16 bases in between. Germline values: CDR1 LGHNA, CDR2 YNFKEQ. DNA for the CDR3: TGTGCCAGCAGCCCCGGAATCGAGGTTTTCACAGATACGCAGTATTTT. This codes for CASSPGIEVFTDTQYF.

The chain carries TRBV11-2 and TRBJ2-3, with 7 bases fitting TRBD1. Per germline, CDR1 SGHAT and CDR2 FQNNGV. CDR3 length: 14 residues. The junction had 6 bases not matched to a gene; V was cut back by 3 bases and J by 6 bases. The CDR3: CASSFRQGRDTQYF. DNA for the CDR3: TGTGCCAGCAGCTTTCGACAGGGAAGGGATACGCAGTATTTT.

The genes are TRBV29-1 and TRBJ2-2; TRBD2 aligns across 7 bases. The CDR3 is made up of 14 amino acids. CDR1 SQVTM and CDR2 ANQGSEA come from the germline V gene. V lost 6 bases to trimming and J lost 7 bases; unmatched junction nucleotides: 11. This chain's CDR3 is CSVDLFGGSGELFF. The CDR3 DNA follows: TGCAGCGTGGATCTGTTCGGGGGGAGCGGGGAGCTGTTTTTT.

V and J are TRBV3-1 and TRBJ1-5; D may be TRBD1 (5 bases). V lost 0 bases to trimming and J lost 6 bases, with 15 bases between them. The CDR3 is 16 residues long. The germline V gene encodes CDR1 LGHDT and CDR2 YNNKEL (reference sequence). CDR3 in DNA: TGTGCCAGCAGCCAAGAATTGGGGGATAATCGTCAGCCCCAGCATTTT. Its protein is CASSQELGDNRQPQHF. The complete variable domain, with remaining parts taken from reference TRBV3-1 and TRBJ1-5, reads DTAVSQTPKYLVTQMGNDKSIKCEQNLGHDTMYWYKQDSKKFLKIMFSYNNKELIINETVPNRFSPKSPDKAHLNLHINSLELGDSAVYFCASSQELGDNRQPQHFGDGTRLSIL.

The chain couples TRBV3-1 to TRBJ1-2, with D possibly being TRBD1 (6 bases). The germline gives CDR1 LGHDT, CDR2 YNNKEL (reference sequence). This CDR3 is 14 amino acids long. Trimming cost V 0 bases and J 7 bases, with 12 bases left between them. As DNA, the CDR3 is TGTGCCAGCAGCCAAGATCTTTGGGGGGCTGGCTACACCTTC. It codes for CASSQDLWGAGYTF.

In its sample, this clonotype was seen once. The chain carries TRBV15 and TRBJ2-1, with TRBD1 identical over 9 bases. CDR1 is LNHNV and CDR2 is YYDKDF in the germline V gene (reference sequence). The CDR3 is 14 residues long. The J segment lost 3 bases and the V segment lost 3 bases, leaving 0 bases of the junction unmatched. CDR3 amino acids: CATSRGQGYNEQFF. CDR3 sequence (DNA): TGTGCCACCAGCAGGGGACAGGGCTACAATGAGCAGTTCTTC.

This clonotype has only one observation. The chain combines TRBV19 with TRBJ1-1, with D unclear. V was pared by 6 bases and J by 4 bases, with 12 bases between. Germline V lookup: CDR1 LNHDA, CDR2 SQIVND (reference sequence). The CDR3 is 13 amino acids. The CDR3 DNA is TGTGCCAGTAGGACAAACCTGGTCACTGAAGCTTTCTTT. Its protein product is CASRTNLVTEAFF.

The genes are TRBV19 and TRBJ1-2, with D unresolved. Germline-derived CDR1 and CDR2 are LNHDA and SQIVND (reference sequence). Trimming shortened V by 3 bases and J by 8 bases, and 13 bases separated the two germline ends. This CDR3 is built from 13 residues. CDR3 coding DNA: TGTGCCAGTAGTATTATATTAGCCTTGGGCTACACCTTC. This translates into CASSIILALGYTF.

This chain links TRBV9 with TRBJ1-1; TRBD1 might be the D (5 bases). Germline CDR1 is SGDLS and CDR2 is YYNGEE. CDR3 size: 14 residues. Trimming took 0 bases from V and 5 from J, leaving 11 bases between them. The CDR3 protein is CASSVATGGTEAFF. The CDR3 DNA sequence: TGTGCCAGCAGCGTAGCTACCGGGGGGACTGAAGCTTTCTTT.

CDR3 coding DNA: TGTGCCAGCAGTTTACTAGCGGGGGGCAATGAGCAGTTCTTC. As protein: CASSLLAGGNEQFF. This sequence joins TRBV12-3 or TRBV12-4 and TRBJ2-1; 11 nucleotides line up with TRBD2. This CDR3 has 14 amino acids. Germline trimming cut 2 bases from V and 6 bases from J; bases unmatched to any gene: 0.

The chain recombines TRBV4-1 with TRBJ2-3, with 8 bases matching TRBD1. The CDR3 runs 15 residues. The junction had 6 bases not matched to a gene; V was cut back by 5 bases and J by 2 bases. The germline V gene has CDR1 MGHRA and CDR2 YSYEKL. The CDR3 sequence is CASSFPGGNTDTQYF. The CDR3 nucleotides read TGCGCCAGCAGCTTCCCAGGGGGCAACACAGATACGCAGTATTTT.

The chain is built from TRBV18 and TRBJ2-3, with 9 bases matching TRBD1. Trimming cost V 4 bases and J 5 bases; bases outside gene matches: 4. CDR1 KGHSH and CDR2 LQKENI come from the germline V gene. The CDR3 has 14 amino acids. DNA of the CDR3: TGTGCCAGCTCACTGAACAGGGGGCAAGATACGCAGTATTTT. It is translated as CASSLNRGQDTQYF.

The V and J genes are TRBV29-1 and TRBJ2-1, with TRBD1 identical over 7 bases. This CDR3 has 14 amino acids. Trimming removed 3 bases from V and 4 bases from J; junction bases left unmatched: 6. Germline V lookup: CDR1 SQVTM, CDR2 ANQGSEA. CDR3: CSVELPGQYNEQFF. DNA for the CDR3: TGCAGCGTTGAGCTCCCGGGACAGTACAATGAGCAGTTCTTC.

This CDR3 reads CSVKNLQGFGLDTEAFF. In DNA, the CDR3 is TGCAGCGTTAAAAACCTACAGGGTTTTGGTTTGGACACTGAAGCTTTCTTT. This chain connects TRBV29-1 to TRBJ1-1; D may be TRBD1 (6 bases). The CDR3 extends over 17 amino acids. Germline lookup yields CDR1 SQVTM and CDR2 ANQGSEA. V was shortened by 5 bases and J by 3 bases, with 25 bases between the two germline ends.

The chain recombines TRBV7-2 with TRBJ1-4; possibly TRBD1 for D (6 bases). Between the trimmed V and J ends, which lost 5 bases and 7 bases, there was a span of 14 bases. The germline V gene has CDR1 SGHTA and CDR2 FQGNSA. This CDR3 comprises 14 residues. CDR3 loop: CASSPKNRAEKLFF. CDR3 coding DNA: TGTGCCAGCAGCCCAAAAAACAGGGCTGAAAAACTGTTTTTT.

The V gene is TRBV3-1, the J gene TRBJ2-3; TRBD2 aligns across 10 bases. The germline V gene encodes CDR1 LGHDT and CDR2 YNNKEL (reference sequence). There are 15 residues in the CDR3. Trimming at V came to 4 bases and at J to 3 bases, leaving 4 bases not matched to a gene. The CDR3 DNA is TGTGCCAGCAGCCGTCGGACTAGCGGAACAGATACGCAGTATTTT. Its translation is CASSRRTSGTDTQYF.

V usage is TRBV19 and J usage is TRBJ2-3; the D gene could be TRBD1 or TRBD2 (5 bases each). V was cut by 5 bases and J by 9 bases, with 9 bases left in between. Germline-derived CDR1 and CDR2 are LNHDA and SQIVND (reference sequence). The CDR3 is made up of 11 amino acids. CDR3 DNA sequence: TGTGCCAGTAGTCCGGGGCACACGCAGTATTTT. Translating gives CASSPGHTQYF. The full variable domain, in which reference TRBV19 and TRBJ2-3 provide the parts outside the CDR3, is DGGITQSPKYLFRKEGQNVTLSCEQNLNHDAMYWYRQDPGQGLRLIYYSQIVNDFQKGDIAEGYSVSREKKESFPLTVTSAQKNPTAFYLCASSPGHTQYFGPGTRLTVL.

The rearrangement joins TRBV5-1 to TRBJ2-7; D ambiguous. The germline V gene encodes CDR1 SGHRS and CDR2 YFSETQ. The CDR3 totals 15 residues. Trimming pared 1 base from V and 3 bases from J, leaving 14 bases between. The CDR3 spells CASSLTTHKVYEQYF. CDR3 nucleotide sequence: TGCGCCAGCAGCTTGACAACACATAAGGTCTACGAGCAGTACTTC.

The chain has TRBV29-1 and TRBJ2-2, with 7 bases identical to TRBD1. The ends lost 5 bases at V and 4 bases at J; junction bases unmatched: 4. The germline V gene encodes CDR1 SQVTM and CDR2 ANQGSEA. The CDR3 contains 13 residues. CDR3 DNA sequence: TGCAGCGTTCGACAGGGCTCCACCGGGGAGCTGTTTTTT. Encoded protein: CSVRQGSTGELFF.

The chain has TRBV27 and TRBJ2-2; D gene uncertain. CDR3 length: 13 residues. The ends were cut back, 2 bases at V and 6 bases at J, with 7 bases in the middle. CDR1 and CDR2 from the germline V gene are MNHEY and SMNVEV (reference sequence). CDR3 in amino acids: CASSLIVAGELFF. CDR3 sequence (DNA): TGTGCCAGCAGTTTAATTGTCGCCGGGGAGCTGTTTTTT.

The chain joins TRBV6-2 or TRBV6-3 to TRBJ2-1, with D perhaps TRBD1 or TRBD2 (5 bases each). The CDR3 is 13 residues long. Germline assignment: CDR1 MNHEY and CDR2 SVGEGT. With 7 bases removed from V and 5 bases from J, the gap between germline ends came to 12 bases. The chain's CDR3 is CASNHGTNNEQFF. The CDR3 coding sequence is TGTGCCAGCAACCACGGGACCAACAATGAGCAGTTCTTC.

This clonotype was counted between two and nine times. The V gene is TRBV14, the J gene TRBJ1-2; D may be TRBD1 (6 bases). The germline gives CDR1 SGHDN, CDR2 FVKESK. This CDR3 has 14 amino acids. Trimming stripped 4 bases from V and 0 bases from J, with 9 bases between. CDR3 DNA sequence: TGTGCCAGCAGCCTACAGGGAGCTAACTATGGCTACACCTTC. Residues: CASSLQGANYGYTF.

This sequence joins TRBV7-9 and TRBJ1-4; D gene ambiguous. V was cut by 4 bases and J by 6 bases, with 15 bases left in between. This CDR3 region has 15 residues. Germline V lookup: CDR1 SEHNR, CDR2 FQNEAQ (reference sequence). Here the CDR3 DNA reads TGTGCCAGCAGCTCCAGGTTACAGTCTTATGAAAAACTGTTTTTT. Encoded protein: CASSSRLQSYEKLFF.

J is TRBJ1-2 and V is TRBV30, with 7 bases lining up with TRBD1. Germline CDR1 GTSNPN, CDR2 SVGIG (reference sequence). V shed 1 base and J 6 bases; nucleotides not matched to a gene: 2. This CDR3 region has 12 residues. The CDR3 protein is CAWSAGTDGYTF. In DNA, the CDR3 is TGTGCCTGGAGTGCTGGGACAGATGGCTACACCTTC.